The 10 T cell receptor beta chains below were found in one sample sequenced in a study of blood T cells in healthy people across ages. The authors ran a second PCR of 7 to 11 cycles using a sample-barcoded 5' primer and a J-beta primer mix. MiXCR was run by TCRdb on the 5' RACE reads, yielding one entry per CDR3 protein. The sample lists about 900,000 distinct CDR3 sequences, under 80% occurring once. The sequenced sample was blood. These receptors all come from a man aged 25 to 45 in good health.

The rearrangement joins TRBV3-1 to TRBJ1-4; D perhaps matches TRBD1 (5 bases). From germline, CDR1 is LGHDT and CDR2 YNNKEL (reference sequence). This CDR3 is 14 amino acids long. V was pared by 5 bases and J by 8 bases, with 15 bases between. CDR3 protein: CASSENRMGEKLFF. The CDR3 DNA reads TGTGCCAGCAGCGAAAACAGGATGGGCGAAAAACTGTTTTTT.

The rearrangement links TRBV18 to TRBJ2-2; D gene unclear. CDR3 size: 14 residues. The ends were cut back, 5 bases at V and 4 bases at J, with 11 bases in the middle. Germline lookup yields CDR1 KGHSH and CDR2 LQKENI. The CDR3 coding sequence is TGTGCCAGCTCATCAAACAGTGGCACCGGGGAGCTGTTTTTT. This sequence encodes CASSSNSGTGELFF. The full variable domain, with the rest looked up from reference TRBV18 and TRBJ2-2, is NAGVMQNPRHLVRRRGQEARLRCSPMKGHSHVYWYRQLPEEGLKFMVYLQKENIIDESGMPKERFSAEFPKEGPSILRIQQVVRGDSAAYFCASSSNSGTGELFFGEGSRLTVL.

J is TRBJ2-4 and V is TRBV18; D call uncertain. Matching the DNA end better, TRBJ2-5 makes the J call doubtful. CDR1 is KGHSH and CDR2 is LQKENI in the germline V gene. The CDR3 runs 11 residues. The CDR3: CASSPEGTQYF. DNA of the CDR3: TGTGCCAGCTCACCAGAAGGGACCCAGTACTTC.

This clonotype was seen just once. The chain uses TRBV28 and TRBJ2-5; D remains ambiguous. CDR3 size: 15 residues. The V and J ends lost 1 base and 4 bases respectively, with 13 bases between them. Germline CDR1 reads MDHEN; CDR2 reads SYDVKM. CDR3 region: CASSLSSVPVETQYF. CDR3 nucleotides: TGTGCCAGCAGTTTATCTTCGGTCCCTGTAGAGACCCAGTACTTC.

The chain recombines TRBV24-1 with TRBJ2-1, with 7 bases aligning to TRBD1. The CDR3 is 16 residues long. Looked up from germline, CDR1 is KGHDR and CDR2 is SFDVKD. The J segment lost 7 bases and the V segment lost 4 bases, leaving 12 bases of the junction unmatched. The CDR3 region is CATSDRDRGRWNEQFF. The CDR3 bases are TGTGCCACCAGTGACCGCGATAGGGGGCGTTGGAATGAGCAGTTCTTC.

V gene TRBV20-1 combines with J gene TRBJ1-2; 7 bases fit TRBD1. The germline gives CDR1 DFQATT, CDR2 SNEGSKA (reference sequence). V lost 5 bases to trimming and J lost 8 bases; unmatched junction nucleotides: 5. The CDR3 extends over 11 amino acids. CDR3 protein: CSASQGSGYTF. CDR3 DNA: TGCAGTGCTTCACAGGGGTCCGGCTACACCTTC.

The table lists this clonotype with a few counts. V and J are TRBV28 and TRBJ2-1; tentatively, D is TRBD1 (6 bases). The CDR3 runs 12 residues. Germline lookup yields CDR1 MDHEN and CDR2 SYDVKM. The V end lost 5 bases, the J end lost 8 bases, and 10 bases lay between the germline ends. Written as DNA, the CDR3 is TGTGCCAGCAGTCATACAGGGTATGAGCAGTTCTTC. Its protein is CASSHTGYEQFF.

V gene TRBV20-1 combines with J gene TRBJ2-5; TRBD2 matches 10 bases. Per the germline V gene, CDR1 is DFQATT and CDR2 is SNEGSKA (reference sequence). V lost 1 base, J lost 0 bases, and 5 bases stayed unmatched. The CDR3 is 16 amino acids. CDR3 in amino acids: CSARGAAGGNQETQYF. In nucleotides, the CDR3 is TGCAGTGCTAGAGGGGCAGCGGGGGGGAACCAAGAGACCCAGTACTTC.

The V gene is TRBV20-1, the J gene TRBJ2-3; no firm D call. V lost 7 bases to trimming and J lost 11 bases, with 16 bases between them. This CDR3 region has 11 residues. Germline V gene data show CDR1 as DFQATT and CDR2 as SNEGSKA (reference sequence). DNA for the CDR3: TGCAGTGTTACAACACAGATACAGCAGTATTTT. Its translation is CSVTTQIQQYF.

CDR3 residues: CASSFQGARFGANVLTF. The CDR3 bases are TGTGCCAGCAGCTTCCAGGGGGCTAGGTTTGGGGCCAACGTCCTGACTTTC. The chain has TRBV7-8 and TRBJ2-6, with 8 bases identical to TRBD1. Germline CDR1 and CDR2: SGHVS and FQNEAQ. J was trimmed by 3 bases and V by 3 bases; bases with no gene match: 7. The length of the CDR3 is 17 residues.